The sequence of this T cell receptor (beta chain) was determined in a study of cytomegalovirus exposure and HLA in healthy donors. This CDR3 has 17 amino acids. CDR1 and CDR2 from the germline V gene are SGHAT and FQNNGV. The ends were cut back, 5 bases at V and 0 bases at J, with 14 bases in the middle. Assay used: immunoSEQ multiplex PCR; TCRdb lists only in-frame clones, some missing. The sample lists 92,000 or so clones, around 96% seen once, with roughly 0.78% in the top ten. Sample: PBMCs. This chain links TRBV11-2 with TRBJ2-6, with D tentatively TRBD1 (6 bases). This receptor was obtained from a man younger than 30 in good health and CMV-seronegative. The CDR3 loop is CASSLADRRSGANVLTF. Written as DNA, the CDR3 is TGTGCCAGCAGCCTCGCCGACAGGCGCTCTGGGGCCAACGTCCTGACTTTC.